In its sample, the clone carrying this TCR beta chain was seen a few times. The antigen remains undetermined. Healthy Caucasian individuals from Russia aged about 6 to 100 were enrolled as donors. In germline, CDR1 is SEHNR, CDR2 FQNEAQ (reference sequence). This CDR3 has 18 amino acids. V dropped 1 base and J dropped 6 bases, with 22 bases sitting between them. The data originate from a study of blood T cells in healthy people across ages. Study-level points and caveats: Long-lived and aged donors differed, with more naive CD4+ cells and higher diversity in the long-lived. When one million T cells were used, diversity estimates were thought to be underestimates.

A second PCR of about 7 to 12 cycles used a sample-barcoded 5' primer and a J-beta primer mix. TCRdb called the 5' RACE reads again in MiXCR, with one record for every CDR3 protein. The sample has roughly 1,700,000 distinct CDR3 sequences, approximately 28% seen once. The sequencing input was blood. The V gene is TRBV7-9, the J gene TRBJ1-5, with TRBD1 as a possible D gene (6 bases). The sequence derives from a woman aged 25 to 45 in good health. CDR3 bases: TGTGCCAGCAGCTTAGTATGGGACACCCGGAAAAGGGCTCAGCCCCAGCATTTT. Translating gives CASSLVWDTRKRAQPQHF.